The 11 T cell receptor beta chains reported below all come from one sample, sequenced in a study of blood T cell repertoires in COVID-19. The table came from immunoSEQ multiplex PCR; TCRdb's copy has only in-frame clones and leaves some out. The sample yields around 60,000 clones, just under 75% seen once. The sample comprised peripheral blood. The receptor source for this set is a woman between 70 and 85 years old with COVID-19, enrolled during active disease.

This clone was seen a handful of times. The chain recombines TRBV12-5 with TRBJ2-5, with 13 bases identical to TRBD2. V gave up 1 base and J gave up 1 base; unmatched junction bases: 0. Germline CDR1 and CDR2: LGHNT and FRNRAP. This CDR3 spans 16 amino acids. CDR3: CASGLGTSGGQETQYF. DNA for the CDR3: TGTGCTAGTGGTTTGGGGACTAGCGGGGGCCAAGAGACCCAGTACTTC. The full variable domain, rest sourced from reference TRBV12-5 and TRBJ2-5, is DARVTQTPRHKVTEMGQEVTMRCQPILGHNTVFWYRQTMMQGLELLAYFRNRAPLDDSGMPKDRFSAEMPDATLATLKIQPSEPRDSAVYFCASGLGTSGGQETQYFGPGTRLLVL.

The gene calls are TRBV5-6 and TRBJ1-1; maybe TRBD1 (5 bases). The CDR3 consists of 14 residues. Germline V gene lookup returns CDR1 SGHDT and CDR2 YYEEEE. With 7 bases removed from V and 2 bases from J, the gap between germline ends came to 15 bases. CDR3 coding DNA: TGTGCCAGCGAGCTGTGGGGGGGAAACACTGAAGCTTTCTTT. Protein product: CASELWGGNTEAFF.

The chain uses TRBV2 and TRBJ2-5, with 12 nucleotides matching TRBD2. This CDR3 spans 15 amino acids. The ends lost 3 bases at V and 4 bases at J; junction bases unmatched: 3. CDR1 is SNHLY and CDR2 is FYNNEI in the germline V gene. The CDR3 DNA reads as TGTGCCAGCAGTGATCCTAGCGGGAGGGGAGAGACCCAGTACTTC. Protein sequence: CASSDPSGRGETQYF.

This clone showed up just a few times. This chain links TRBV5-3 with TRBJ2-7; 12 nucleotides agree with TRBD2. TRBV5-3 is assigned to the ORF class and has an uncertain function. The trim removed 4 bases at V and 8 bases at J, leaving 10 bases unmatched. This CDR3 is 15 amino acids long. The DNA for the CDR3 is TGTGCCAGAAGCCGCGATAAGACTAGCGGGAGCAAGCAGTACGTC. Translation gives CARSRDKTSGSKQYV.

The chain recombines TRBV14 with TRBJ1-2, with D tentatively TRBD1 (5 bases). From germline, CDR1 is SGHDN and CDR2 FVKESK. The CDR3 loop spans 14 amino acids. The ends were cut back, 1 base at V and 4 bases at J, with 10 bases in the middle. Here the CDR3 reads CASSQAGVPYGYTF. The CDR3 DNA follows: TGTGCCAGCAGCCAAGCGGGGGTACCCTATGGCTACACCTTC.

The CDR3 reads CASSLSPWASGDEQFF. CDR3 nucleotides: TGTGCCAGCAGCTTATCCCCCTGGGCTAGCGGAGATGAGCAGTTCTTC. The chain combines TRBV7-9 with TRBJ2-1; 7 bases line up with TRBD2. There are 16 residues in the CDR3. V gave up 2 bases and J gave up 8 bases; unmatched junction bases: 12. CDR1 and CDR2 (germline): SEHNR, FQNEAQ (reference sequence).

CDR3 DNA sequence: TGTGCCAGCTCACCAATTACAGGGATCTCTGGAAACACCATATATTTT. This codes for CASSPITGISGNTIYF. The rearrangement joins TRBV18 to TRBJ1-3; a possible D gene is TRBD1 (6 bases). Trimming took 2 bases from V and 0 from J, leaving 11 bases between them. In germline, CDR1 is KGHSH, CDR2 LQKENI. The CDR3 length is 16 residues. The full variable domain, in which reference TRBV18 and TRBJ1-3 provide the parts outside the CDR3, is NAGVMQNPRHLVRRRGQEARLRCSPMKGHSHVYWYRQLPEEGLKFMVYLQKENIIDESGMPKERFSAEFPKEGPSILRIQQVVRGDSAAYFCASSPITGISGNTIYFGEGSWLTVV.

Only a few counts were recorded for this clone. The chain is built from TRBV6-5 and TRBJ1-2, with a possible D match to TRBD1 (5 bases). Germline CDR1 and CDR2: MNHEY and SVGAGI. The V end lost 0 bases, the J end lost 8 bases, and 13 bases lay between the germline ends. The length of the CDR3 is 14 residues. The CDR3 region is CASSYSGGSDGYTF. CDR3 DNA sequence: TGTGCCAGCAGTTACTCGGGGGGGTCGGACGGCTACACCTTC.

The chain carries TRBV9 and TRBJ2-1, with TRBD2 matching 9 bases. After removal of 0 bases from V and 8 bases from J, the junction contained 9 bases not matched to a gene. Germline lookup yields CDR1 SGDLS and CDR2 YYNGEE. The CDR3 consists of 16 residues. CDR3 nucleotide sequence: TGTGCCAGCAGCGTAGGTGTTAGCGGGAGTGGCGATGAGCAGTTCTTC. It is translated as CASSVGVSGSGDEQFF.

CDR3 DNA: TGTGCCAGCAGCTTAAACAGGGGGCCGTACGGCGAGCAGTACTTC. It yields the protein CASSLNRGPYGEQYF. The chain uses TRBV5-4 and TRBJ2-7; 9 bases are shared with TRBD1. After removal of 2 bases from V and 6 bases from J, the junction contained 9 bases not matched to a gene. The CDR3 is 15 residues long. Germline assignment: CDR1 SGHNT and CDR2 YYREEE (reference sequence).

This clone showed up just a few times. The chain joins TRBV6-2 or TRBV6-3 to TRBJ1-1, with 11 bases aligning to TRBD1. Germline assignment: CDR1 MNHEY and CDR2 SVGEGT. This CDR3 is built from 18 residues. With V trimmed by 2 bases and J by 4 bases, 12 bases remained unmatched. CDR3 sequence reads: CASSYGGTGGSLGTEAFF. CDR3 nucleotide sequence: TGTGCCAGCAGTTACGGCGGGACAGGGGGGTCATTGGGCACTGAAGCTTTCTTT.